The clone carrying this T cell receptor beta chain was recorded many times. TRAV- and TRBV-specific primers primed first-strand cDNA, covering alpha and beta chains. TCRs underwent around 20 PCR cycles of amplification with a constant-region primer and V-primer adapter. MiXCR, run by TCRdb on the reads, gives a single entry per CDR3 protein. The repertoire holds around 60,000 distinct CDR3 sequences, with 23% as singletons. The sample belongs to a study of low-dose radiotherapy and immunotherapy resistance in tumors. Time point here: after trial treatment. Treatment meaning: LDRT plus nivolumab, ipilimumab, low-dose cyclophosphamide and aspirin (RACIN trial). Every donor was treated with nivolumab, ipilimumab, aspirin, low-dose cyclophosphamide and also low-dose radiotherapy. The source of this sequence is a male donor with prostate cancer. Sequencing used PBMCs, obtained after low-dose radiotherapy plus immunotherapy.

The CDR3 sequence is CASSESNKEQFF. The DNA for the CDR3 is TGTGCCAGCAGTGAATCCAATAAGGAGCAGTTCTTC. The rearrangement joins TRBV25-1 to TRBJ2-1; the D is unclear. From germline, CDR1 is MGHDK and CDR2 SYGVNS. Trimming stripped 1 base from V and 10 bases from J, with 8 bases between. The CDR3 is 12 amino acids.